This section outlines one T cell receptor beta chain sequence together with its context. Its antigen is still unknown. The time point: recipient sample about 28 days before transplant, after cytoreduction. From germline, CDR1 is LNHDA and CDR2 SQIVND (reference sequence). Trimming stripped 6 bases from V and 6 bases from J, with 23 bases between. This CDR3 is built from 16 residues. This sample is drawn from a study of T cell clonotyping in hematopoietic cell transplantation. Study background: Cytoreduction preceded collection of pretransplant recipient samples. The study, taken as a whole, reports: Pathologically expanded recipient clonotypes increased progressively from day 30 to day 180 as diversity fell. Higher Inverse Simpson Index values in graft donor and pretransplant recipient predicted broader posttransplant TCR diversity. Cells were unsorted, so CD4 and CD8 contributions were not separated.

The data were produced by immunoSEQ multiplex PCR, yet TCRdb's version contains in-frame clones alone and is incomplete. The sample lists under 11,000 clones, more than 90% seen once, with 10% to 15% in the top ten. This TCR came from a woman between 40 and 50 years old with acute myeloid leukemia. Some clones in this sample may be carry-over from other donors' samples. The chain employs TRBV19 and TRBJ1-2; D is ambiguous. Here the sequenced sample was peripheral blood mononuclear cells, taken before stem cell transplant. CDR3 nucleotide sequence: TGTGCCAGTAGCCGTGGCCGCCTGACGATATTAGATGGCTACACCTTC. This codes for CASSRGRLTILDGYTF. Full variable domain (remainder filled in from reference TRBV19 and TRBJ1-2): DGGITQSPKYLFRKEGQNVTLSCEQNLNHDAMYWYRQDPGQGLRLIYYSQIVNDFQKGDIAEGYSVSREKKESFPLTVTSAQKNPTAFYLCASSRGRLTILDGYTFGSGTRLTVV.